The text below deals with one T cell receptor beta chain. The target of this receptor is not known. For each CD8+ T cell subset, flow sorting was done in triplicate, and around 300,000 cells per subset went directly into RLT lysis buffer. To exclude memory contaminants, naive CD8+ T cells were stringently defined as CD45RO-CCR7+CD27+CD95-. Peripheral blood mononuclear cells were isolated from buffy coats by standard density gradient centrifugation. Naive CXCR3-negative and CXCR3-positive CD8+ T cells were flow-sorted using a FACSAria III. Total RNA was extracted from sorted cells using an RNeasy Mini Kit. The data originate from a study of CXCR3-negative and CXCR3-positive naive CD8 T cells (dated by TCRdb to the late 2010s). With regard to the full study: In total, about 130 million TRB reads were obtained, or roughly 1.5 +/- 0.3 million reads per library. For the TRBV-TRBJ cluster analysis, the naive subsets came from roughly 5 donors, while the memory cells came from 3 donors. Diversity and physicochemical repertoire analyses were performed on about ten donors pooled from two independent experiments.

The sequencing machine was a NextSeq 550. The Human TCR Profiling Kit (MiLaboratory) was used to make UMI-labeled 5' RACE TRB cDNA libraries. cDNA synthesis used the entire amount of extracted RNA, and PCR amplification then used the entire amount of cDNA produced. The libraries were made side by side, with each library going through the same number of PCR cycles. On the authors' methods: With a minimum of two reads required per UMI, MIGEC and MiXCR pulled out about 49,000 +/- 11,000 unique UMI-labeled TRB cDNA molecules from each library. An average of approximately 40,000 +/- 10,000 functional in-frame TRB CDR3 nucleotide clonotypes without stop codons was found per library. After downsampling to 5000 UMI-labeled TRB molecules per sample, diversity metrics, including normalized Shannon-Wiener and Chao1, were computed in VDJtools. Clonotype-size-weighted physicochemical properties of the central five CDR3 residues (interaction energy, strength, volume and Kidera factor 4) were computed in VDJtools. Each entry corresponds to one CDR3 protein sequence from reads that TCRdb reprocessed, and DNA is not given. What appears here as the V and J calls and clone size reflects TCRdb's work, not the paper's. The sample's records list 150,000 or so distinct CDR3 sequences. The ten largest clones add up to approximately 0.51% of the sample.

From cysteine to phenylalanine, the CDR3 is 18 amino acids long. The protein alone is recorded here. The germline V gene specifies KGHDR as CDR1 and SFDVKD as CDR2. Overall study outcomes, separate from this receptor: Repertoire diversity was comparably high in both naive subsets but much lower in memory CD8+ T cells. Compared with CXCR3-negative naive cells, CXCR3-positive naive cells had TRB CDR3s with higher hydrophobicity (lower Kidera factor 4), lower energy, and higher strength and volume indices. TRBV-TRBJ usage was similar between naive CXCR3-negative and CXCR3-positive cells from the same donor, while memory cells showed distinct patterns. Surface CD5, linked to self-reactivity in mice, was comparable between naive subsets; TCR interaction strength was therefore also inferred from TRB CDR3 physicochemical properties. Freshly isolated PBMCs were used for most assays because CXCR3 expression went down partially after cryopreservation.

The sequencing sample was made of naive CXCR3+ CD8+ T cells from blood. Per the publication, the cell subset or site label means: CD45RO-CCR7+CD27+CD95- naive CD8+ T cells expressing CXCR3 (TNR3+). The clonotype was recovered from a human donor in good health. Some clones in this sample may be carry-over from other donors' samples. Recombination connected TRBV24-1 to TRBJ2-4; TCRdb returns TRBD1, unconfirmable since there is no DNA. The CDR3 in this case is CATTSGTGPPGAKNIQYF.